These 13 T cell receptor beta chains were all obtained from the same sample, sequenced in a study of blood T cells in healthy people across ages (dated by TCRdb to the mid-2010s). The method behind the library was 5' RACE. Sequencing took place on an Illumina HiSeq 2500. The second PCR ran for about 7 to 11 cycles and used a J-beta primer mix along with a sample-barcoded 5' primer. Clones were called with MiXCR by TCRdb after fastp trimmed the public reads at Q25, and only in-frame beta chains were retained. Each entry merges the rows of one CDR3 protein and shows their most common DNA and genes. In all, the sample holds fewer than 1.5 million distinct CDR3 sequences, and 42% of those were seen once. The ten largest clones add up to under 8% of the sample. The sequenced sample consisted of blood. Receptor source: a woman aged 18-29 years in good health.

The rearrangement links TRBV20-1 to TRBJ1-2, with a tentative D call TRBD1 (5 bases). Germline CDR1 DFQATT, CDR2 SNEGSKA (reference sequence). Trimming removed 7 bases from V and 0 bases from J, with 15 bases in between. The CDR3 is 14 amino acids. The CDR3 reads CSVYGGSPNYGYTF. The CDR3 DNA is TGCAGTGTCTATGGGGGGAGCCCTAACTATGGCTACACCTTC.

A word on this clonotype: This may be a read error: a much more frequent sequence differs by one nucleotide. The genes are TRBV20-1 and TRBJ1-2; D not certain. The germline gives CDR1 DFQATT, CDR2 SNEGSKA (reference sequence). The CDR3 runs to 15 residues. The CDR3: CSATLTLSQNYDYTF. CDR3 bases: TGCAGTGCTACCCTGACCTTAAGCCAGAACTATGACTACACCTTC.

The chain is built from TRBV4-1 and TRBJ2-5, with 7 bases fitting TRBD2. Germline V gene data show CDR1 as MGHRA and CDR2 as YSYEKL. There are 17 residues in the CDR3. With V trimmed by 4 bases and J by 2 bases, 13 bases remained unmatched. The CDR3 nucleotides are TGCGCCAGCAGCCTCGGCGGGCTAGCGGCTACTCAAGAGACCCAGTACTTC. This codes for CASSLGGLAATQETQYF.

Only a few counts were recorded for this clonotype. The CDR3 reads CSAKPRLRSSYNEQYF. DNA of the CDR3: TGCAGTGCTAAACCTCGGTTGCGAAGCTCCTACAATGAGCAGTACTTC. J is TRBJ2-7 and V is TRBV20-1; D not certain. CDR1 and CDR2 from the germline V gene are DFQATT and SNEGSKA (reference sequence). Trimming cost V 4 bases and J 7 bases, with 26 bases left between them. This CDR3 spans 16 amino acids.

The V gene is TRBV12-3 or TRBV12-4, the J gene TRBJ2-1, with 7 bases matching TRBD2. After removal of 1 base from V and 10 bases from J, the junction contained 10 bases not matched to a gene. This CDR3 has 15 residues. Here the CDR3 reads CASSLVVAGLGEQFF. The CDR3 DNA sequence: TGTGCCAGCAGTTTAGTGGTAGCGGGCCTTGGAGAGCAGTTCTTC.

The chain has TRBV9 and TRBJ2-1; 8 bases match TRBD2. Germline trimming cut 4 bases from V and 5 bases from J; bases unmatched to any gene: 17. CDR1 and CDR2 from the germline V gene are SGDLS and YYNGEE. The CDR3 length is 18 residues. CDR3: CASSPDGVPRGGNNEQFF. CDR3 sequence (DNA): TGTGCCAGCAGCCCAGATGGGGTCCCTCGGGGGGGGAACAATGAGCAGTTCTTC. Filled out from reference TRBV9 and TRBJ2-1, the complete variable domain reads DSGVTQTPKHLITATGQRVTLRCSPRSGDLSVYWYQQSLDQGLQFLIQYYNGEERAKGNILERFSAQQFPDLHSELNLSSLELGDSALYFCASSPDGVPRGGNNEQFFGPGTRLTVL.

The chain couples TRBV4-2 to TRBJ1-1; D unresolved. The CDR3 runs 14 residues. V lost 2 bases and J 6 bases, leaving 13 bases between the germline ends. Germline CDR1 reads LGHNA; CDR2 reads YNFKEQ. The chain's CDR3 is CASSQPGSGAEAFF. The CDR3 DNA is TGTGCCAGCAGCCAACCGGGGTCTGGGGCTGAAGCTTTCTTT.

The gene calls are TRBV10-3 and TRBJ2-7; TRBD2 agrees at 11 bases. This CDR3 spans 16 amino acids. Germline CDR1 reads ENHRY; CDR2 reads SYGVKD. J gave up 7 bases and V 9 bases, and 17 bases lay outside the gene matches. The CDR3 nucleotides are TGTGCCATAAGTTCTTCGGGACTAGCGGACTACAATGAGCAGTACTTC. Residues: CAISSSGLADYNEQYF.

This clonotype was seen only a few times. V gene TRBV3-1 combines with J gene TRBJ2-7, with 11 nucleotides matching TRBD2. Germline CDR1 is LGHDT and CDR2 is YNNKEL (reference sequence). The CDR3 sequence is 16 residues long. Unmatched junction bases numbered 10, after V lost 5 bases and J lost 4 bases. CDR3 sequence (DNA): TGTGCCAGCAGCGATGGGGGACTAGCGGTGGTATACGAGCAGTACTTC. This codes for CASSDGGLAVVYEQYF.

A word on this clonotype: The junction does not match germline at one end; this may be a read error. This sequence joins TRBV5-6 and TRBJ1-6; D possibly corresponds to TRBD1 (6 bases). The CDR3 has 17 amino acids. Germline lookup yields CDR1 SGHDT and CDR2 YYEEEE. CDR3 coding DNA: TGTACCAGCAGCTCCTTTTTAGGGGGCTCCTATAATTCACCCCTCCACTTT. Its protein product is CTSSSFLGGSYNSPLHF. The full variable domain, with the rest looked up from reference TRBV5-6 and TRBJ1-6, is DAGVTQSPTHLIKTRGQQVTLRCSPKSGHDTVSWYQQALGQGPQFIFQYYEEEERQRGNFPDRFSGHQFPNYSSELNVNALLLGDSALYLCTSSSFLGGSYNSPLHFGNGTRLTVT.

This sequence joins TRBV12-3 or TRBV12-4 and TRBJ1-1; TRBD1 is a possible D gene (6 bases). Between the trimmed V and J ends, which lost 6 bases and 0 bases, there was a span of 14 bases. The CDR3 has 15 residues. CDR3 loop: CASRANRAMNTEAFF. CDR3 DNA: TGTGCCAGCAGGGCGAACAGGGCCATGAACACTGAAGCTTTCTTT.

This clonotype showed up just a few times. The chain uses TRBV6-5 and TRBJ2-7; D is possibly TRBD2 (6 bases). CDR3 length equals 15 residues. Germline CDR1 is MNHEY and CDR2 is SVGAGI. V was clipped by 2 bases and J by 3 bases, with 14 bases between them. In DNA form, the CDR3 reads TGTGCCAGCAGTTACGGAGGGTCACCACACTACGAGCAGTACTTC. It is translated as CASSYGGSPHYEQYF.

The chain employs TRBV20-1 and TRBJ2-7; maybe TRBD2 (5 bases). V was pared by 0 bases and J by 2 bases, with 14 bases between. CDR1 and CDR2 (germline): DFQATT, SNEGSKA (reference sequence). The CDR3 is 15 amino acids. The CDR3 sequence: CSARDRTSLAYEQYF. CDR3 coding DNA: TGCAGTGCTAGAGACAGGACTTCCTTAGCCTACGAGCAGTACTTC.